The T cell receptor beta chain described here comes from a study of blood T cells in healthy people across ages. Collection of 7.5 to 10 milliliters of peripheral blood was performed for each donor. There are 17 residues in the CDR3. The ends lost 0 bases at V and 5 bases at J; junction bases unmatched: 11. CDR1 and CDR2 from the germline V gene are SGDLS and YYNGEE. Study outcomes and limitations: Long-lived donors had more naive CD4+ cells and higher diversity than aged donors.

PCR was performed a second time for roughly 7 to 11 cycles using a sample-barcoded 5' primer and a J-beta primer mix. TCRdb re-called the 5' RACE reads with MiXCR, one entry per CDR3 protein. Of about 1,500,000 distinct CDR3 sequences in the sample, 42% are singletons; the top ten hold around 8%. As concerns this clonotype: The antigen is not known.

The receptor was derived from a woman aged 18 to 35 in good health. The sample consisted of blood. The chain employs TRBV9 and TRBJ2-5, with 9 positions matching TRBD2. The CDR3 region has the DNA TGTGCCAGCAGCGTAGCTAGGAGTAGCGGGAGTGGTGAGACCCAGTACTTC. It is translated as CASSVARSSGSGETQYF.